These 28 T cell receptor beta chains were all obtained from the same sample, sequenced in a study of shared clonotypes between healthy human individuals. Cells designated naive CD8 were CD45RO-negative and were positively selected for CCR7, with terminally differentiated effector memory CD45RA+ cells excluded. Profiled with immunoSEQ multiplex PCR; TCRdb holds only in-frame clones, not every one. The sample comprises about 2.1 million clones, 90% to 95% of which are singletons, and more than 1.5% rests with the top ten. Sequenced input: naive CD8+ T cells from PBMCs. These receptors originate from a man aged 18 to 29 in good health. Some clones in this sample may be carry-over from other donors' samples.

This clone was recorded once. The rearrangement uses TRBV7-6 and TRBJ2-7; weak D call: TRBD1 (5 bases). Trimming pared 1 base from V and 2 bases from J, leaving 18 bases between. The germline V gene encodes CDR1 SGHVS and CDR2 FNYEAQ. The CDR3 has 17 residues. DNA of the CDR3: TGTGCCAGCAGCTTAGGGCCAATGAGACAGCTACCCTACGAGCAGTACTTC. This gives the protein CASSLGPMRQLPYEQYF.

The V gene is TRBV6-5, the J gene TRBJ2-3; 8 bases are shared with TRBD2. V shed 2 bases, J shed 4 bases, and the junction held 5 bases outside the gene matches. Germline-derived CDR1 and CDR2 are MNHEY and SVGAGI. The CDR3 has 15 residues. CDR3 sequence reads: CASSYEAGDPDTQYF. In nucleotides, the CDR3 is TGTGCCAGCAGTTACGAAGCGGGAGATCCAGATACGCAGTATTTT.

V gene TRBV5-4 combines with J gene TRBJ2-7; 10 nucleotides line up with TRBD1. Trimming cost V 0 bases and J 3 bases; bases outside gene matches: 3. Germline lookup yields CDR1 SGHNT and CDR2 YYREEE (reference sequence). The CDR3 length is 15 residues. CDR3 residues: CASSLAGTGVYEQYF. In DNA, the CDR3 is TGTGCCAGCAGCTTGGCCGGGACAGGGGTCTACGAGCAGTACTTC. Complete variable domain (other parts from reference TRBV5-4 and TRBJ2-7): ETGVTQSPTHLIKTRGQQVTLRCSSQSGHNTVSWYQQALGQGPQFIFQYYREEENGRGNFPPRFSGLQFPNYSSELNVNALELDDSALYLCASSLAGTGVYEQYFGPGTRLTVT.

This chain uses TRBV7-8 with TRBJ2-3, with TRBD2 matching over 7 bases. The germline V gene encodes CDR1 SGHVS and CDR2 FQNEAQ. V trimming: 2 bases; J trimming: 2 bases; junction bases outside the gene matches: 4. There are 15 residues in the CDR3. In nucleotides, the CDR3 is TGTGCCAGCAGCTTAAGCGGGATAAACACAGATACGCAGTATTTT. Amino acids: CASSLSGINTDTQYF.

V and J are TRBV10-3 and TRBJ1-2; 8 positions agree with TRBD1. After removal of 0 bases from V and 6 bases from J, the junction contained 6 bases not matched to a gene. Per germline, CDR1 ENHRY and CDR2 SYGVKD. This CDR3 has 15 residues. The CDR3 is CAISESGTGYDGYTF. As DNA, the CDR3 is TGTGCCATCAGTGAGTCTGGGACAGGATACGATGGCTACACCTTC.

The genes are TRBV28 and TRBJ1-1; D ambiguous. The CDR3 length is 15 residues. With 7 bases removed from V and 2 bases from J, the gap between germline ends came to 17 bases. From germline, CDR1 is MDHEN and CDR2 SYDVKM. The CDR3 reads CASTSSSEGNTEAFF. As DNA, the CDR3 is TGTGCCAGCACTTCCTCCAGCGAGGGTAACACTGAAGCTTTCTTT.

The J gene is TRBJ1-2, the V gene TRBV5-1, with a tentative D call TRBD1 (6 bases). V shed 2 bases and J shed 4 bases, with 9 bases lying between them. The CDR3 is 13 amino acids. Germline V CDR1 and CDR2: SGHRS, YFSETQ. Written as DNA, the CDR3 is TGCGCCAGCAGCTTTGGCAGGGGCTATGGCTACACCTTC. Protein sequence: CASSFGRGYGYTF. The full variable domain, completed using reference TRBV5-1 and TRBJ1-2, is KAGVTQTPRYLIKTRGQQVTLSCSPISGHRSVSWYQQTPGQGLQFLFEYFSETQRNKGNFPGRFSGRQFSNSRSEMNVSTLELGDSALYLCASSFGRGYGYTFGSGTRLTVV.

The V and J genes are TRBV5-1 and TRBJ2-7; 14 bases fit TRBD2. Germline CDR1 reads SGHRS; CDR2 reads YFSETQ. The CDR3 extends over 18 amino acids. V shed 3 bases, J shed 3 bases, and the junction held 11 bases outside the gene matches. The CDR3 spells CASSSGLAGVGVSYEQYF. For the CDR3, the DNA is TGCGCCAGCAGCTCGGGACTAGCGGGAGTCGGAGTGAGCTACGAGCAGTACTTC.

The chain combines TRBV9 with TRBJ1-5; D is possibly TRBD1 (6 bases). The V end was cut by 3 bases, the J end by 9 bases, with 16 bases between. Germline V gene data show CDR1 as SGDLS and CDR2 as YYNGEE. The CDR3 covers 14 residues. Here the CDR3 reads CASSALLGGGPQHF. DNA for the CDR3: TGTGCCAGCAGCGCCCTACTTGGAGGGGGGCCCCAGCATTTT.

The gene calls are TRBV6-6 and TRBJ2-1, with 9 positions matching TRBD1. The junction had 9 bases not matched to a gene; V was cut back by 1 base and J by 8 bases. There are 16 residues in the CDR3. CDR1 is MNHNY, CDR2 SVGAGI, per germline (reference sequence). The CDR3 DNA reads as TGTGCCAGCAGTTACTTACCGGGACAGGGTTCCGATGAGCAGTTCTTC. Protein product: CASSYLPGQGSDEQFF.

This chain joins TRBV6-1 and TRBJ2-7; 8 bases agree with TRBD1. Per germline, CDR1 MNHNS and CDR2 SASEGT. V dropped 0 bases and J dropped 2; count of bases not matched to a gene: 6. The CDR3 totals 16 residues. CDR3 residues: CASSEARDRTAYEQYF. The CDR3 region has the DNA TGTGCCAGCAGTGAAGCGAGGGACAGGACCGCCTACGAGCAGTACTTC.

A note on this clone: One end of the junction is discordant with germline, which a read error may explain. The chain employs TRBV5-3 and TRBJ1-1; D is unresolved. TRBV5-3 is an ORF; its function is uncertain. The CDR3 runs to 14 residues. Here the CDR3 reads CASSLRLGITEAFF. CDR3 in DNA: TGTGCCAGCAGCTTGAGGTTAGGGATCACTGAAGCTTTCTTT.

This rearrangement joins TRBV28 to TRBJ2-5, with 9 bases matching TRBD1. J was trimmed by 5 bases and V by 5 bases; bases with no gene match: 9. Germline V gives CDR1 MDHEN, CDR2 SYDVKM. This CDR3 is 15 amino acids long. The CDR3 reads CASSLPGQGAETQYF. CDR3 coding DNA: TGTGCCAGCAGTCTACCGGGACAGGGAGCGGAGACCCAGTACTTC.

CDR3 sequence (DNA): TGCAGCGTTGACGGGGGGACTCCTGAAGCTTTCTTT. It encodes CSVDGGTPEAFF. This chain links TRBV29-1 with TRBJ1-1, with D possibly TRBD1 on 5 matching bases. The V end lost 3 bases, the J end lost 6 bases, and 11 bases lay between the germline ends. CDR3 length: 12 residues. Germline values: CDR1 SQVTM, CDR2 ANQGSEA.

CDR3 DNA: TGTGCCAGCAGTTCGTCTCAGTATCAGCCCCAGCATTTT. Protein product: CASSSSQYQPQHF. The rearrangement links TRBV27 to TRBJ1-5, with unresolved D. Trimming left V 4 bases short and J 5 bases short, with 9 bases between. Germline V gene lookup returns CDR1 MNHEY and CDR2 SMNVEV (reference sequence). The CDR3 covers 13 residues.

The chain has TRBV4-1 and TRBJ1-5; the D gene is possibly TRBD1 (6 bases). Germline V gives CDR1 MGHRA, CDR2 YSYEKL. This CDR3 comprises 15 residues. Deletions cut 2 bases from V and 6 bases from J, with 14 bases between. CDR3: CASSQIGGSTQPQHF. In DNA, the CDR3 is TGCGCCAGCAGCCAAATAGGGGGGTCCACTCAGCCCCAGCATTTT.

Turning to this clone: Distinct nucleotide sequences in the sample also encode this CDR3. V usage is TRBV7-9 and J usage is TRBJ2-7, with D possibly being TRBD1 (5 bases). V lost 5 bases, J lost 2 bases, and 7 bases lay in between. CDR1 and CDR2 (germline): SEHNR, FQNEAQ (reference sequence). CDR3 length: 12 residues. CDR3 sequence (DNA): TGTGCCAGCAGCGACAGAACCTACGAGCAGTACTTC. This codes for CASSDRTYEQYF. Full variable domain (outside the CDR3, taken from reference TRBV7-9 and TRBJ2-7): DTGVSQNPRHKITKRGQNVTFRCDPISEHNRLYWYRQTLGQGPEFLTYFQNEAQLEKSRLLSDRFSAERPKGSFSTLEIQRTEQGDSAMYLCASSDRTYEQYFGPGTRLTVT.

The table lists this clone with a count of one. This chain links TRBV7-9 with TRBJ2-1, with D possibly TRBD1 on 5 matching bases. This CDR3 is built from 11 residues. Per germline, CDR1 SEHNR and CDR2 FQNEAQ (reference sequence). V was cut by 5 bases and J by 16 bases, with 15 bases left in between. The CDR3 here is CASSLGPQDFF. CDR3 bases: TGTGCCAGCAGCCTCGGACCACAGGACTTCTTC.

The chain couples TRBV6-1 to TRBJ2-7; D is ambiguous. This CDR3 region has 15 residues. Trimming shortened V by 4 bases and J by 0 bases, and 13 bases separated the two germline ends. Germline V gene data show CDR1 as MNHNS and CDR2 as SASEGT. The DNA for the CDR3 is TGTGCCAGCAGTGTGGTCGGGTTTAGCTCCTACGAGCAGTACTTC. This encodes CASSVVGFSSYEQYF.

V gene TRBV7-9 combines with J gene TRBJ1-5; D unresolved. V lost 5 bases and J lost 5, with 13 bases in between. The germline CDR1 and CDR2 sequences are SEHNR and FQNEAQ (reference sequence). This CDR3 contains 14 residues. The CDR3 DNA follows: TGTGCCAGCAGCGCGGGGTCTCAATATCAGCCCCAGCATTTT. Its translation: CASSAGSQYQPQHF.

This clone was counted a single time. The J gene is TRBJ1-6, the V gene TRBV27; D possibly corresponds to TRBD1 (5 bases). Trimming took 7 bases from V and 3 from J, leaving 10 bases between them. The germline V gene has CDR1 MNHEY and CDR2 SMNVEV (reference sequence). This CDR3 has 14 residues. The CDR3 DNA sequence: TGTGCCAGCATGAGTGGGGGCTATAATTCACCCCTCCACTTT. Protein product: CASMSGGYNSPLHF.

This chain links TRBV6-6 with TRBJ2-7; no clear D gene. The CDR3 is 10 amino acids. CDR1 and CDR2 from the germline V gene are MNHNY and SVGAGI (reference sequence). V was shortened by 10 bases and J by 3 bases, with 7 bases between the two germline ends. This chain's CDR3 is CATLGYEQYF. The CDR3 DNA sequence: TGTGCCACCCTGGGCTACGAGCAGTACTTC.

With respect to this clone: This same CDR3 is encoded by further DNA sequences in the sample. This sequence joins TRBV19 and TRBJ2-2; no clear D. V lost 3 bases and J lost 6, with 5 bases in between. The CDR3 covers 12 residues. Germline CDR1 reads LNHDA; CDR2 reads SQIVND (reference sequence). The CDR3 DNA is TGTGCCAGTAGTATCTGGCCCGGGGAGCTGTTTTTT. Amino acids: CASSIWPGELFF.

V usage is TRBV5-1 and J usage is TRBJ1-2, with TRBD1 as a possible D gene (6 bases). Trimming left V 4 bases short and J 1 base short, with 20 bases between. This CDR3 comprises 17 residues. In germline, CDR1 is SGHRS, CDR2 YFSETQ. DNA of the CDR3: TGCGCCAGCAGCCCGTCCGGGGGACACAGAATTAACTATGGCTACACCTTC. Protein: CASSPSGGHRINYGYTF.

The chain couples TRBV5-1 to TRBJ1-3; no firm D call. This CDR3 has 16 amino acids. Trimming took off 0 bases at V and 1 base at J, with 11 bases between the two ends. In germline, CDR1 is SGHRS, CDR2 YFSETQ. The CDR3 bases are TGCGCCAGCAGCTTGGATTTCTCCACTTCTGGAAACACCATATATTTT. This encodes CASSLDFSTSGNTIYF.

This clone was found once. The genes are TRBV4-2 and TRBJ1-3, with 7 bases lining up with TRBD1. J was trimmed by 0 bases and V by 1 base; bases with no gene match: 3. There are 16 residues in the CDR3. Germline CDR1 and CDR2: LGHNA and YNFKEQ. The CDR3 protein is CASSQAGTVSGNTIYF. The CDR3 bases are TGTGCCAGCAGCCAAGCCGGGACAGTCTCTGGAAACACCATATATTTT.

The chain's CDR3 is CASSMERRVSGNTIYF. CDR3 DNA sequence: TGTGCCAGTAGTATGGAGCGACGGGTCTCTGGAAACACCATATATTTT. The chain combines TRBV19 with TRBJ1-3; no clear D. Trimming removed 3 bases at V and 0 bases at J, with 12 bases between. The CDR3 is 16 residues long. Per germline, CDR1 LNHDA and CDR2 SQIVND (reference sequence).

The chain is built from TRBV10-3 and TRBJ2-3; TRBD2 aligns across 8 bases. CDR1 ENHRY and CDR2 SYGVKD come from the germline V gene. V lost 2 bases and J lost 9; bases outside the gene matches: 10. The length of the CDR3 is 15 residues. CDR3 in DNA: TGTGCCATCAGTGAGCCGGGACTAGACGGTGGAACGCAGTATTTT. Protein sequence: CAISEPGLDGGTQYF.